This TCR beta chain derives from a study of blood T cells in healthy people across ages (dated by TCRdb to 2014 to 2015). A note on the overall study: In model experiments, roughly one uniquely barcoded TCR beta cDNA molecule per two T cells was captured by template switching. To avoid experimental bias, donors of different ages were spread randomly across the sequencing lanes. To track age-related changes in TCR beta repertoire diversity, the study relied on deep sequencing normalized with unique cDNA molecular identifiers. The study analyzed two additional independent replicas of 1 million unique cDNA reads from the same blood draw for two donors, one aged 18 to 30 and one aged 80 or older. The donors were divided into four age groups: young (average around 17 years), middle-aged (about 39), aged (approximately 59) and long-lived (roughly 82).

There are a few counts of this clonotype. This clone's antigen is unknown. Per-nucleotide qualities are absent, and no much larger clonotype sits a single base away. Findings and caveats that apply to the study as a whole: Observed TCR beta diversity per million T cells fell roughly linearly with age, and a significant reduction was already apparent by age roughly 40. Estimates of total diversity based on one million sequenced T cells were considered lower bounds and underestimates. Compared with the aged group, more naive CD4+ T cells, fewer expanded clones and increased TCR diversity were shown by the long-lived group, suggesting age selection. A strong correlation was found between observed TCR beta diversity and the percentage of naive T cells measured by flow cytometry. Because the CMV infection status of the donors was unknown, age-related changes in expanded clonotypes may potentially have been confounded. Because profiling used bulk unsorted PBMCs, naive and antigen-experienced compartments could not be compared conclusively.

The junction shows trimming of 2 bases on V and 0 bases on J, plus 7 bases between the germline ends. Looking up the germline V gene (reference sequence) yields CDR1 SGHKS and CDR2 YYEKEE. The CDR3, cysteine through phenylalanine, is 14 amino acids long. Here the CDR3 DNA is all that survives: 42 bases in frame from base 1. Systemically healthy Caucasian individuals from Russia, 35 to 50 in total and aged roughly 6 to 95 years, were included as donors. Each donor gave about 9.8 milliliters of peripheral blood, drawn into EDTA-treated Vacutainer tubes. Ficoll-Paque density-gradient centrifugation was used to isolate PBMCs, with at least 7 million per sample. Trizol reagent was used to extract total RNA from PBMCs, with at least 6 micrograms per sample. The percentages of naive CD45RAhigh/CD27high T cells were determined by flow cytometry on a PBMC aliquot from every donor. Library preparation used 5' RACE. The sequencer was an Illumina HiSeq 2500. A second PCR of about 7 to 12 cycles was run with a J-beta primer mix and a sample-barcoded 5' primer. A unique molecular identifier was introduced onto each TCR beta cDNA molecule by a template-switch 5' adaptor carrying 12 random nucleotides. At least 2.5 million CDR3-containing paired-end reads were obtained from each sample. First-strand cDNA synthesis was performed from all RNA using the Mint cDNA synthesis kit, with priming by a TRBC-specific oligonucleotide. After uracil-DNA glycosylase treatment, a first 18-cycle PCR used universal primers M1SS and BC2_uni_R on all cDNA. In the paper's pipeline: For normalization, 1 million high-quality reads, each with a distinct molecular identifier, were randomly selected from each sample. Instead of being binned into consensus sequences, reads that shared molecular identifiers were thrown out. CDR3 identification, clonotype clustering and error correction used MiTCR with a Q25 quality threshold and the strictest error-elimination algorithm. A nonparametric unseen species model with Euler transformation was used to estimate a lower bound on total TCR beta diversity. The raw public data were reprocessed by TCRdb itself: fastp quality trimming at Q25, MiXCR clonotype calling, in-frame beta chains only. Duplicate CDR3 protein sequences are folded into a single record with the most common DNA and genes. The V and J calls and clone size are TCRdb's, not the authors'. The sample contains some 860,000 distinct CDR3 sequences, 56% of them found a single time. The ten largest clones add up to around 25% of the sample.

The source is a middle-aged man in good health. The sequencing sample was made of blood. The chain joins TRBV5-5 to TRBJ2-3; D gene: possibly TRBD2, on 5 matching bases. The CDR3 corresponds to CASSLWTSTDTQYF. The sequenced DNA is TGTGCCAGCAGCTTATGGACTAGCACAGATACGCAGTATTTT.